This T cell receptor (beta chain) is drawn from a study of Tregs in tolerant kidney transplant recipients (dated by TCRdb to about 2019). About the investigation overall: Related donors were used in the transplants with nonmyeloablative bone marrow transplantation, and mixed chimerism was transient in the human trials. Before combined kidney and bone marrow transplantation, this study identified donor-specific regulatory T cells using TCRbeta sequencing and then followed those same cells after transplant. Study-wide conclusions, independent of this receptor: In tolerant patients, donor-specific Tregs expanded more than Tregs overall, which suggests antigen-driven rather than nonspecific expansion. The most biologically relevant and donor-specific TCRbeta repertoire appeared to be identified by expanding Tregs with activated donor B cells. For some patients, the PCR primers changed as time went on, which meant samples from those patients could not be compared with one another at the nucleotide level. Biological reproducibility was not examined directly, but technical replication error appeared to be minimal. The study was limited by small patient numbers, and the findings need validation in larger populations and under other immunosuppression protocols.

For TCRbeta CDR3 sequencing, genomic DNA was extracted from sorted cells using the QIAGEN DNeasy Blood and Tissue Kit. High-throughput TCRbeta CDR3 sequencing, including PCR amplification with bias correction and internal controls, was performed commercially through immunoSEQ. On the authors' methods: A unique productive TCRbeta sequence was defined by the CDR3 nucleotide sequence when primers matched, and otherwise by the CDR3 amino acid sequence together with the Vbeta and Jbeta genes. Sorting error was corrected by removing sequences shared between sorted populations at a frequency ratio of 2:1 or less, and the remaining shared sequences were assigned to the higher population. Donor-reactive sequences were defined as at least 5-fold expanded in CFSE-low cells versus unstimulated cells, with frequency of at least 0.01% in CFSE-low cells. Repertoire divergence was quantified by Jensen-Shannon divergence calculated from the top 100 TCRbeta sequences ranked by frequency. When a sample had multiple sequencing runs, each run was corrected for sorting error separately and the runs were then pooled. The table comes from immuneACCESS by way of TCRdb, which keeps in-frame sequences with V and J called. Part of the clones is missing from these tables; in studies checked, under half for an unresolved V gene and the rest for unknown reasons. V, J and clone size derive from that table, while D and trimming were established from the DNA sequence. The sample table holds about 66,000 clones, of which roughly 92% were seen once. Approximately 10% of the sample is in the top ten clones.

The label giving this sample's time point can be read as: blood sample drawn before combined kidney and bone marrow transplant. Unstimulated Tregs (CD4+CD25+CD127-), CD4+ non-Tregs (CD4+CD25-), CD4 and CD8 cells were FACS-sorted from thawed PBMCs. The patients were a few recipients of combined kidney and bone marrow transplants from the ITN036ST trial, and samples were available only from these trial subjects. Healthy control blood was processed by Ficoll density gradient to PBMCs and cryopreserved; patient PBMCs were collected before and after transplant. With regard to this clone: Its antigen remains undetermined. No base qualities exist here, and no much larger clone lies one base off it.

The clonotype originates from a human donor who received a combined kidney and bone marrow transplant. The sequencing used CD8+ T cells from blood, collected before the transplant.

CDR3 region: CASSLEGDGTEAFF. The DNA is TGTGCCAGCAGCTTAGAGGGGGATGGGACTGAAGCTTTCTTT. The chain is made from TRBV13 and TRBJ1-1; the D gene is perhaps TRBD1, from 6 matching bases. CDR1 and CDR2, looked up from the germline V gene (reference sequence), are PRHDT and FYEKMQ. Trimming costs V 1 base and J 5 bases, and their ends lie 11 bases apart. The CDR3 runs 14 residues from the cysteine to the phenylalanine. Only the CDR3 DNA stays, 42 bases, in frame from base 1. The full variable domain, with segments outside the CDR3 supplied by the reference TRBV13 and TRBJ1-1 proteins, appears as AAGVIQSPRHLIKEKRETATLKCYPIPRHDTVYWYQQGPGQDPQFLISFYEKMQSDKGSIPDRFSAQQFSDYHSELNMSSLELGDSALYFCASSLEGDGTEAFFGQGTRLTVV.